Below are 21 T cell receptor beta chains sequenced from a single sample in a study of cytotoxic CD8 clonotypes in ibrutinib-treated CLL. The repertoire was sequenced with immunoSEQ multiplex PCR; TCRdb's copy has only in-frame clones and lacks some. The data contain 60,000 to 70,000 clones, 57% of them singletons. Sequenced here: PBMCs, sampled after 12 months of ibrutinib treatment. The receptor source for this set is a human donor with chronic lymphocytic leukemia.

CDR3 DNA: TGTGCCAGCAGTTTAGGGCCTAAGGACAGGGTCAGCAATCAGCCCCAGCATTTT. This encodes CASSLGPKDRVSNQPQHF. The rearrangement links TRBV28 to TRBJ1-5, with 8 bases matching TRBD1. Germline CDR1 is MDHEN and CDR2 is SYDVKM. The CDR3 length is 18 residues. The junction had 10 bases not matched to a gene; V was cut back by 2 bases and J by 1 base. The entire variable domain, with the rest obtained from reference TRBV28 and TRBJ1-5, is as follows: DVKVTQSSRYLVKRTGEKVFLECVQDMDHENMFWYRQDPGLGLRLIYFSYDVKMKEKGDIPEGYSVSREKKERFSLILESASTNQTSMYLCASSLGPKDRVSNQPQHFGDGTRLSIL.

The V call is TRBV5-6, the J call TRBJ2-5, with TRBD2 as a possible D gene (7 bases). Trimming removed 4 bases from V and 5 bases from J, with 15 bases in between. Germline V CDR1 and CDR2: SGHDT, YYEEEE. CDR3 length equals 14 residues. The CDR3 is CASSPTGGSETQYF. In DNA, the CDR3 is TGTGCCAGCAGCCCGACGGGGGGCTCGGAGACCCAGTACTTC.

The chain joins TRBV7-9 to TRBJ1-5, with D perhaps matching TRBD1 (5 bases). Germline V lookup: CDR1 SEHNR, CDR2 FQNEAQ (reference sequence). With 1 base removed from V and 6 bases from J, the gap between germline ends came to 7 bases. The length of the CDR3 is 13 residues. The CDR3 protein is CASSLEGPQPQHF. The CDR3 DNA sequence: TGTGCCAGCAGCTTAGAGGGGCCTCAGCCCCAGCATTTT.

This clone was detected only a few times. This chain joins TRBV19 and TRBJ1-2; tentative D call: TRBD1 (6 bases). The V end lost 6 bases, the J end lost 8 bases, and 16 bases lay between the germline ends. This CDR3 comprises 13 residues. Germline lookup yields CDR1 LNHDA and CDR2 SQIVND (reference sequence). As DNA, the CDR3 is TGTGCCAGTAGCAACCCCAGGGGCCAAGGCTACACCTTC. Amino acid sequence: CASSNPRGQGYTF.

CDR3 sequence reads: CASSQGTGGRFYEQYF. CDR3 nucleotide sequence: TGTGCCAGCAGCCAAGGGACAGGGGGCAGATTCTACGAGCAGTACTTC. The gene calls are TRBV27 and TRBJ2-7, with TRBD1 identical over 12 bases. The CDR3 consists of 16 residues. V lost 6 bases, J lost 3 bases, and 9 bases stayed unmatched. Per the germline V gene, CDR1 is MNHEY and CDR2 is SMNVEV (reference sequence).

The chain is built from TRBV28 and TRBJ2-1; TRBD2 matches at 15 bases. The CDR3 totals 17 residues. V lost 8 bases to trimming and J lost 5 bases; unmatched junction nucleotides: 10. Germline V gene data show CDR1 as MDHEN and CDR2 as SYDVKM. The CDR3 loop reads CASRPGTSGGRHNEQFF. In DNA form, the CDR3 reads TGTGCCAGCCGCCCCGGGACTAGCGGGGGGAGACACAATGAGCAGTTCTTC. The entire variable domain, with the rest obtained from reference TRBV28 and TRBJ2-1, is as follows: DVKVTQSSRYLVKRTGEKVFLECVQDMDHENMFWYRQDPGLGLRLIYFSYDVKMKEKGDIPEGYSVSREKKERFSLILESASTNQTSMYLCASRPGTSGGRHNEQFFGPGTRLTVL.

This rearrangement joins TRBV12-5 to TRBJ2-3; 9 bases agree with TRBD1. The CDR3 is 15 amino acids. J was trimmed by 6 bases and V by 6 bases; bases with no gene match: 10. In germline, CDR1 is LGHNT, CDR2 FRNRAP. Here the CDR3 reads CASGRGTGSIDTQYF. In DNA, the CDR3 is TGTGCTAGTGGGCGTGGGACAGGGTCGATTGATACGCAGTATTTT.

The rearrangement uses TRBV27 and TRBJ2-7; D perhaps matches TRBD2 (6 bases). Between the trimmed V and J ends, which lost 3 bases and 4 bases, there was a span of 7 bases. Germline CDR1 and CDR2: MNHEY and SMNVEV (reference sequence). The length of the CDR3 is 12 residues. This CDR3 reads CASSLGGYEQYF. The CDR3 DNA reads as TGTGCCAGCAGTTTGGGGGGATACGAGCAGTACTTC.

In its sample, this clone was seen once. The rearrangement joins TRBV5-4 to TRBJ2-6; D gene ambiguous. Looked up from germline, CDR1 is SGHNT and CDR2 is YYREEE (reference sequence). V lost 0 bases to trimming and J lost 4 bases, with 11 bases between them. The CDR3 consists of 16 residues. The CDR3, as DNA: TGTGCCAGCAGCTTGGCAGTTGTCTCCGGGGCCAACGTCCTGACTTTC. Its protein product is CASSLAVVSGANVLTF. The whole variable domain, remainder taken from reference TRBV5-4 and TRBJ2-6, is ETGVTQSPTHLIKTRGQQVTLRCSSQSGHNTVSWYQQALGQGPQFIFQYYREEENGRGNFPPRFSGLQFPNYSSELNVNALELDDSALYLCASSLAVVSGANVLTFGAGSRLTVL.

The chain recombines TRBV6-4 with TRBJ1-2, with D unresolved. Trimming removed 5 bases from V and 8 bases from J, with 9 bases in between. The CDR3 runs 11 residues. Germline CDR1 reads MRHNA; CDR2 reads SNTAGT. CDR3: CASSSAVGYTF. Here the CDR3 DNA reads TGTGCCAGCAGTTCTGCAGTGGGCTACACCTTC.

The chain recombines TRBV2 with TRBJ2-7, with 10 bases identical to TRBD1. Trimming at V came to 6 bases and at J to 4 bases, leaving 9 bases not matched to a gene. CDR1 and CDR2 from the germline V gene are SNHLY and FYNNEI. The CDR3 is 15 amino acids. CDR3 sequence (DNA): TGTGCCAGCAGGTCGCCGGGACAGGGGCTTTACGAGCAGTACGTC. Protein sequence: CASRSPGQGLYEQYV.

The V and J genes are TRBV2 and TRBJ1-2; possibly TRBD1 for D (5 bases). In germline, CDR1 is SNHLY, CDR2 FYNNEI. The CDR3 spans 18 residues. Trimming removed 4 bases at V and 5 bases at J, with 26 bases between. CDR3 protein: CASSGALEGRRPEYGYTF. CDR3 in DNA: TGTGCCAGCAGTGGGGCCTTGGAGGGACGCCGACCTGAATATGGCTACACCTTC. The full variable domain, in which reference TRBV2 and TRBJ1-2 provide the parts outside the CDR3, is EPEVTQTPSHQVTQMGQEVILRCVPISNHLYFYWYRQILGQKVEFLVSFYNNEISEKSEIFDDQFSVERPDGSNFTLKIRSTKLEDSAMYFCASSGALEGRRPEYGYTFGSGTRLTVV.

This clone was recorded many times. The V and J genes are TRBV6-1 and TRBJ2-5; the D is unclear. Trimming shortened V by 4 bases and J by 7 bases, and 25 bases separated the two germline ends. From germline, CDR1 is MNHNS and CDR2 SASEGT. The CDR3 has 17 residues. The DNA for the CDR3 is TGTGCCAGCAGTGGAGGCGAACATGGCTGGGTGAAAGTGACCCAGTACTTC. This gives the protein CASSGGEHGWVKVTQYF.

The V gene is TRBV5-1, the J gene TRBJ2-2; TRBD2 matches at 8 bases. V shed 6 bases, J shed 5 bases, and the junction held 9 bases outside the gene matches. This CDR3 has 15 residues. Germline V gene lookup returns CDR1 SGHRS and CDR2 YFSETQ. Written as DNA, the CDR3 is TGCGCCAGCAACTCCGGGAGGGCCAGAACCGGGGAGCTGTTTTTT. Protein product: CASNSGRARTGELFF. The complete variable domain, with remaining parts taken from reference TRBV5-1 and TRBJ2-2, reads KAGVTQTPRYLIKTRGQQVTLSCSPISGHRSVSWYQQTPGQGLQFLFEYFSETQRNKGNFPGRFSGRQFSNSRSEMNVSTLELGDSALYLCASNSGRARTGELFFGEGSRLTVL.

This rearrangement joins TRBV5-1 to TRBJ2-1; 7 bases map to TRBD1. The CDR3 runs to 15 residues. CDR1 is SGHRS, CDR2 YFSETQ, per germline. V shed 6 bases, J shed 4 bases, and the junction held 10 bases outside the gene matches. For the CDR3, the DNA is TGCGCCAGCACCCTCAGGGACAGACTGTACAATGAGCAGTTCTTC. Translated: CASTLRDRLYNEQFF.

The chain links TRBV27 to TRBJ2-7; 9 nucleotides match TRBD2. The length of the CDR3 is 13 residues. Trimming removed 7 bases from V and 2 bases from J; junction bases left unmatched: 3. The germline V gene encodes CDR1 MNHEY and CDR2 SMNVEV (reference sequence). The DNA of the CDR3 is TGTGCCAGCAAGGGCGGGGGGGCCTACGAGCAGTACGTC. Amino acids: CASKGGGAYEQYV.

V usage is TRBV19 and J usage is TRBJ2-7; 7 nucleotides line up with TRBD1. The CDR3 extends over 13 amino acids. J was trimmed by 2 bases and V by 4 bases; bases with no gene match: 2. The germline gives CDR1 LNHDA, CDR2 SQIVND (reference sequence). The CDR3 DNA sequence: TGTGCCAGTAGTACCCAGGGGGCCTACGAGCAGTACTTC. It specifies CASSTQGAYEQYF.

This clone was counted between two and nine times. The chain has TRBV28 and TRBJ2-1; a possible D gene is TRBD1 (5 bases). The V end lost 6 bases, the J end lost 9 bases, and 9 bases lay between the germline ends. This CDR3 has 11 residues. Germline assignment: CDR1 MDHEN and CDR2 SYDVKM. CDR3 in DNA: TGTGCCAGCAGCACAGGATCTGAGCAGTTCTTC. Protein product: CASSTGSEQFF.

The CDR3 sequence is CASSQEGATSVEAFF. CDR3 coding DNA: TGCGCCAGCAGCCAAGAAGGGGCCACGTCGGTTGAAGCTTTCTTT. The chain links TRBV4-1 to TRBJ1-1; TRBD1 might be the D (5 bases). The CDR3 is 15 amino acids. Germline loops: CDR1 MGHRA, CDR2 YSYEKL. Trimming took off 0 bases at V and 7 bases at J, with 15 bases between the two ends.

V is TRBV10-3 and J is TRBJ1-2; the D is unclear. CDR1 and CDR2 from the germline V gene are ENHRY and SYGVKD. This CDR3 has 13 amino acids. The V gene lost 4 bases and the J gene lost 6 bases, with 12 bases spanning the gap. CDR3 DNA sequence: TGTGCCATCAGTGCCCTGCAGGCCGATGGCTACACCTTC. Translated: CAISALQADGYTF.

The rearrangement links TRBV19 to TRBJ1-2; unclear D gene. This CDR3 comprises 9 residues. The germline gives CDR1 LNHDA, CDR2 SQIVND (reference sequence). For the CDR3, the DNA is TGTGAGACTGACTATGGCTACACCTTC. Protein sequence: CETDYGYTF.